This TCR beta chain was profiled in a study of CD8 T cells in ankylosing spondylitis. TCRdb reprocessed the 5' RACE reads with MiXCR, giving one entry per CDR3 protein. The sample consists of about 540,000 distinct CDR3 sequences, roughly 13% of them appearing once. As regards this clonotype: The antigen is undetermined.

Study-level findings and limits: Characteristic, it appeared, of ankylosing spondylitis blood was a TCR beta motif of about eight highly homologous variants. Reactive arthritis synovial fluid and blood previously showed some of these motif variants.

This sequence originates from a male donor with ankylosing spondylitis. Sequenced input: blood, either unsorted or a sorted T cell fraction (not recorded which).

CDR3 DNA: TGTGCCATCAGTTCAGGGGAGGTTGAGCAGTTCTTC. Its protein is CAISSGEVEQFF. The V and J genes are TRBV10-3 and TRBJ2-1; perhaps D is TRBD1 or TRBD2 (6 bases each). Trimming took 5 bases from V and 9 from J, leaving 11 bases between them. The CDR3 length is 12 residues. Germline lookup yields CDR1 ENHRY and CDR2 SYGVKD.